These 26 T cell receptor beta chains were sequenced from one sample in a study of blood T cell repertoires in COVID-19. The data were produced by immunoSEQ multiplex PCR, yet TCRdb's version contains in-frame clones alone and is incomplete. The table has 120,000 or so clones, over 85% seen once. Material: peripheral blood. Every receptor here comes from a man aged 50-59 years with active COVID-19.

The rearrangement links TRBV29-1 to TRBJ2-1, with 9 positions matching TRBD2. CDR1 is SQVTM, CDR2 ANQGSEA, per germline. The CDR3 is 14 amino acids. The junction had 7 bases not matched to a gene; V was cut back by 7 bases and J by 3 bases. CDR3 sequence: CSADSGSVYNEQFF. The DNA for the CDR3 is TGCAGCGCCGATAGCGGGAGTGTCTACAATGAGCAGTTCTTC.

V and J are TRBV27 and TRBJ1-2; D remains unclear. The CDR3 has 15 amino acids. In germline, CDR1 is MNHEY, CDR2 SMNVEV (reference sequence). The V gene lost 0 bases and the J gene lost 7 bases, with 15 bases spanning the gap. The CDR3 DNA reads as TGTGCCAGCAGTTTATCGACCCCCGACACGAGTGGCTACACCTTC. Translation gives CASSLSTPDTSGYTF.

The V and J genes are TRBV27 and TRBJ2-2, with 8 positions matching TRBD2. Per germline, CDR1 MNHEY and CDR2 SMNVEV (reference sequence). CDR3 length: 15 amino acids. Trimming cost V 6 bases and J 7 bases; bases outside gene matches: 10. In DNA, the CDR3 is TGTGCCAGCAGGCCCAAACAAGCGGGAGTCGGGGAGCTGTTTTTT. Its protein product is CASRPKQAGVGELFF.

The chain has TRBV24-1 and TRBJ2-5, with D possibly matching TRBD1 (7 bases). The length of the CDR3 is 14 residues. CDR1 is KGHDR, CDR2 SFDVKD, per germline. V lost 2 bases and J 2 bases, leaving 8 bases between the germline ends. CDR3 sequence reads: CATSDSGGQETQYF. CDR3 DNA: TGTGCCACCAGTGATTCAGGGGGGCAAGAGACCCAGTACTTC.

The chain recombines TRBV5-1 with TRBJ1-2; D unresolved. V gave up 0 bases and J gave up 5 bases, with 14 bases separating them. The CDR3 runs to 15 residues. The V gene's germline CDR1 is SGHRS and CDR2 YFSETQ. CDR3 amino acids: CASSLGQFQYYGYTF. DNA of the CDR3: TGCGCCAGCAGCTTGGGGCAGTTCCAGTATTATGGCTACACCTTC.

J is TRBJ2-5 and V is TRBV15; 8 nucleotides line up with TRBD2. V shed 8 bases and J 4 bases; nucleotides not matched to a gene: 9. The CDR3 has 14 residues. Germline CDR1 reads LNHNV; CDR2 reads YYDKDF (reference sequence). The CDR3 here is CATLPGLDGETQYF. Written as DNA, the CDR3 is TGTGCCACCTTGCCGGGACTAGACGGAGAGACCCAGTACTTC.

This clone was seen a single time. The chain recombines TRBV5-4 with TRBJ1-1; 7 bases agree with TRBD1. The germline V gene encodes CDR1 SGHNT and CDR2 YYREEE (reference sequence). The CDR3 is 16 amino acids. Trimming removed 0 bases from V and 0 bases from J; junction bases left unmatched: 5. The CDR3 protein is CASSLGDRAMNTEAFF. DNA for the CDR3: TGTGCCAGCAGCTTGGGGGACAGAGCTATGAACACTGAAGCTTTCTTT.

This rearrangement joins TRBV19 to TRBJ1-1; 7 bases are shared with TRBD1. The J segment lost 0 bases and the V segment lost 8 bases, leaving 6 bases of the junction unmatched. The CDR3 sequence is 14 residues long. CDR1 LNHDA and CDR2 SQIVND come from the germline V gene (reference sequence). CDR3 loop: CASRPTGMNTEAFF. DNA for the CDR3: TGTGCCAGTCGCCCGACAGGGATGAACACTGAAGCTTTCTTT.

This rearrangement joins TRBV24-1 to TRBJ2-5; 12 bases match TRBD2. The junction had 8 bases not matched to a gene; V was cut back by 9 bases and J by 4 bases. Germline V gene lookup returns CDR1 KGHDR and CDR2 SFDVKD. The CDR3 extends over 15 amino acids. For the CDR3, the DNA is TGTGCCACCTCTGGACTAGCGGGATCCCGAGAGACCCAGTACTTC. This translates into CATSGLAGSRETQYF.

The rearrangement uses TRBV4-2 and TRBJ2-3; 15 bases are a match to TRBD2. J was trimmed by 5 bases and V by 1 base; bases with no gene match: 4. This CDR3 has 17 residues. CDR1 and CDR2 from the germline V gene are LGHNA and YNFKEQ. The CDR3 loop is CASSQAGTSGGRDTQYF. For the CDR3, the DNA is TGTGCCAGCAGCCAAGCTGGGACTAGCGGGGGGAGAGATACGCAGTATTTT.

The CDR3 DNA is TGTGCCACCAGCAGGGGAGACGGCCAGTTCTTC. Translating it yields CATSRGDGQFF. V gene TRBV15 combines with J gene TRBJ2-1; TRBD2 might be the D (5 bases). V was trimmed by 3 bases and J by 13 bases, leaving 10 bases between them. Germline V lookup: CDR1 LNHNV, CDR2 YYDKDF (reference sequence). There are 11 residues in the CDR3.

The gene calls are TRBV28 and TRBJ1-5; 7 bases line up with TRBD1. The germline CDR1 and CDR2 sequences are MDHEN and SYDVKM. The length of the CDR3 is 14 residues. Trimming cost V 2 bases and J 8 bases; bases outside gene matches: 6. The DNA of the CDR3 is TGTGCCAGCAGTTTACGGCAGGGGGGAAAGCCCCAGCATTTT. Amino acids: CASSLRQGGKPQHF.

V gene TRBV6-5 combines with J gene TRBJ2-1, with 10 bases fitting TRBD2. With 0 bases clipped from V and 7 bases from J, the junction kept 6 bases outside the gene matches. CDR3 length equals 16 residues. Germline CDR1 and CDR2: MNHEY and SVGAGI. CDR3 DNA sequence: TGTGCCAGCAGTTACTCGACAGCGGGGGGGCGTAATGAGCAGTTCTTC. Its translation is CASSYSTAGGRNEQFF.

The V and J genes are TRBV5-1 and TRBJ1-1; D possibly corresponds to TRBD1 (5 bases). Germline V gene lookup returns CDR1 SGHRS and CDR2 YFSETQ. The CDR3 runs 17 residues. Trimming removed 4 bases at V and 1 base at J, with 20 bases between. The CDR3 region is CASSPKAQGKWNTEAFF. DNA of the CDR3: TGCGCCAGCAGCCCGAAAGCCCAGGGAAAATGGAACACTGAAGCTTTCTTT.

This chain links TRBV7-2 with TRBJ2-1; TRBD1 agrees at 7 bases. The CDR3 contains 15 residues. V gave up 2 bases and J gave up 10 bases; unmatched junction bases: 11. Germline V gene data show CDR1 as SGHTA and CDR2 as FQGNSA. The CDR3 is CASSLRGLLAREQFF. CDR3 sequence (DNA): TGTGCCAGCAGCTTAAGGGGGCTCCTAGCCCGGGAGCAGTTCTTC.

This clone has only one observation. This sequence joins TRBV6-5 and TRBJ2-3, with 8 nucleotides matching TRBD2. Germline V lookup: CDR1 MNHEY, CDR2 SVGAGI. V shed 6 bases and J 4 bases; nucleotides not matched to a gene: 6. The CDR3 covers 14 residues. The CDR3 spells CASRAGVSADTQYF. The CDR3 nucleotides are TGTGCCAGCAGAGCGGGAGTATCAGCAGATACGCAGTATTTT.

The rearrangement joins TRBV11-3 to TRBJ1-3; D not certain. The length of the CDR3 is 14 residues. The V end was cut by 3 bases, the J end by 0 bases, with 6 bases between. The germline V gene has CDR1 SGHNT and CDR2 YENEEA. The chain's CDR3 is CASSLRDSGNTIYF. In DNA, the CDR3 is TGTGCCAGCAGCTTGAGGGACTCTGGAAACACCATATATTTT.

The chain joins TRBV6-1 to TRBJ2-1; TRBD2 aligns across 7 bases. V was clipped by 3 bases and J by 9 bases; unmatched bases: 20. The CDR3 sequence is 18 residues long. Looked up from germline, CDR1 is MNHNS and CDR2 is SASEGT. DNA for the CDR3: TGTGCCAGCAGTGATAGGGCTAGCGGAGTGGCTCGCATAGGTGAGCAGTTCTTC. Its protein product is CASSDRASGVARIGEQFF.

The chain has TRBV7-8 and TRBJ1-3, with D tentatively TRBD1 (5 bases). The V and J ends lost 4 bases and 2 bases respectively, with 6 bases between them. The CDR3 has 13 amino acids. CDR1 is SGHVS, CDR2 FQNEAQ, per germline. As DNA, the CDR3 is TGTGCCAGCAGCTCAGGGCCTGGAAACACCATATATTTT. The encoded protein is CASSSGPGNTIYF.

The rearrangement links TRBV18 to TRBJ2-7, with 10 bases that match TRBD2. The CDR3 is made up of 15 amino acids. After removal of 4 bases from V and 3 bases from J, the junction contained 6 bases not matched to a gene. From germline, CDR1 is KGHSH and CDR2 LQKENI. As DNA, the CDR3 is TGTGCCAGCTCACAACGGCCTAGCGGGGGCTACGAGCAGTACTTC. This encodes CASSQRPSGGYEQYF.

The V call is TRBV9, the J call TRBJ1-1; TRBD1 matches at 7 bases. Germline CDR1 and CDR2: SGDLS and YYNGEE. This CDR3 contains 14 residues. Trimming removed 3 bases from V and 2 bases from J; junction bases left unmatched: 4. This chain's CDR3 is CASSARQGNTEAFF. The CDR3 DNA reads as TGTGCCAGCAGCGCCAGACAGGGAAACACTGAAGCTTTCTTT.

The V gene is TRBV15, the J gene TRBJ1-4; D ambiguous. V gave up 6 bases and J gave up 0 bases, with 11 bases separating them. This CDR3 has 15 amino acids. Germline V gene lookup returns CDR1 LNHNV and CDR2 YYDKDF (reference sequence). The CDR3 reads CATSSGSATNEKLFF. The CDR3 nucleotides are TGTGCCACCAGTTCGGGTTCCGCAACTAATGAAAAACTGTTTTTT.

The chain has TRBV27 and TRBJ2-1; no definite D call. Trimming cost V 3 bases and J 8 bases, with 5 bases left between them. Germline V lookup: CDR1 MNHEY, CDR2 SMNVEV (reference sequence). The CDR3 runs to 11 residues. CDR3 in amino acids: CASSFLDEQFF. In nucleotides, the CDR3 is TGTGCCAGCAGTTTCCTTGATGAGCAGTTCTTC.

The rearrangement links TRBV6-1 to TRBJ2-7; 10 bases are a match to TRBD1. The length of the CDR3 is 15 residues. CDR1 is MNHNS and CDR2 is SASEGT in the germline V gene. V trimming: 3 bases; J trimming: 2 bases; junction bases outside the gene matches: 4. The DNA for the CDR3 is TGTGCCAGCAGTGAGGAGACAGGGGGCGCCTACGAGCAGTACGTC. Protein product: CASSEETGGAYEQYV.

The V gene is TRBV6-1, the J gene TRBJ2-4; TRBD2 might be the D (6 bases). V gave up 2 bases and J gave up 3 bases, with 14 bases separating them. This CDR3 has 16 residues. Per the germline V gene, CDR1 is MNHNS and CDR2 is SASEGT. CDR3 sequence: CASSERRVSGKNIQYF. The DNA for the CDR3 is TGTGCCAGCAGTGAAAGGAGGGTCTCGGGCAAAAACATTCAGTACTTC.

The genes are TRBV11-2 and TRBJ1-4, with 9 bases identical to TRBD1. The CDR3 contains 15 residues. Losses at the gene ends were 3 bases for V and 2 bases for J; bases not matched to a gene: 1. Germline V gene sequence: CDR1 SGHAT, CDR2 FQNNGV. Here the CDR3 reads CASSFTGGTNEKLFF. In DNA, the CDR3 is TGTGCCAGCAGCTTCACAGGGGGCACTAATGAAAAACTGTTTTTT.